Each of the 5 T cell receptor beta chains below was sequenced from the same sample in a study of OX40 agonist ivuxolimab in advanced cancers. This table comes from immunoSEQ multiplex PCR, and its TCRdb copy is limited to in-frame clones, with some not included. This table holds roughly 14,000 clones, about 76% found once. This material consisted of CD4+ or CD8+ T cells sorted from blood, taken in a trial of the OX40 agonist ivuxolimab. These receptors all stem from an adult with an advanced solid tumor such as melanoma, head and neck, liver or kidney cancer.

The V and J genes are TRBV7-6 and TRBJ1-1; D may be TRBD1 (5 bases). V shed 0 bases and J shed 5 bases, with 13 bases lying between them. Germline assignment: CDR1 SGHVS and CDR2 FNYEAQ. This CDR3 is 15 amino acids long. This CDR3 is CASSLAGGPGTEAFF. In DNA, the CDR3 is TGTGCCAGCAGCTTAGCGGGGGGTCCGGGGACTGAAGCTTTCTTT. The complete variable domain, with remaining parts taken from reference TRBV7-6 and TRBJ1-1, reads GAGVSQSPRYKVTKRGQDVALRCDPISGHVSLYWYRQALGQGPEFLTYFNYEAQQDKSGLPNDRFSAERPEGSISTLTIQRTEQRDSAMYRCASSLAGGPGTEAFFGQGTRLTVV.

As regards this clone: Distinct nucleotide sequences in the sample also encode this CDR3. This chain links TRBV27 with TRBJ2-1; 10 bases align to TRBD2. V dropped 6 bases and J dropped 6; count of bases not matched to a gene: 5. This CDR3 is built from 14 residues. Per the germline V gene, CDR1 is MNHEY and CDR2 is SMNVEV (reference sequence). CDR3 sequence reads: CASRLAGVSNEQFF. For the CDR3, the DNA is TGTGCCAGCAGGCTAGCGGGAGTCTCCAATGAGCAGTTCTTC.

V and J are TRBV28 and TRBJ2-7, with D maybe TRBD2 (5 bases). CDR3 length: 12 amino acids. Germline V gene data show CDR1 as MDHEN and CDR2 as SYDVKM. Trimming cost V 6 bases and J 2 bases, with 8 bases left between them. CDR3 in DNA: TGTGCCAGCAGCGCCGGGACCTACGAGCAGTACTTC. Its translation is CASSAGTYEQYF.

J is TRBJ2-2 and V is TRBV6-5, with D unresolved. The V gene lost 0 bases and the J gene lost 6 bases, with 8 bases spanning the gap. Germline V gives CDR1 MNHEY, CDR2 SVGAGI. The CDR3 totals 14 residues. CDR3 residues: CASSYSTESGELFF. The CDR3 DNA is TGTGCCAGCAGTTACTCGACTGAATCCGGGGAGCTGTTTTTT.

This clone was counted at least ten times. The rearrangement joins TRBV2 to TRBJ2-7; D is perhaps TRBD1 or TRBD2 (5 bases each). Germline V gene sequence: CDR1 SNHLY, CDR2 FYNNEI. This CDR3 comprises 15 residues. Trimming pared 3 bases from V and 6 bases from J, leaving 18 bases between. The CDR3 nucleotides are TGTGCCAGCAGTGAGGGACCATTCCCCGATCGCGAGCAGTACTTC. It specifies CASSEGPFPDREQYF. The variable domain in full, with the rest retrieved from reference TRBV2 and TRBJ2-7, is EPEVTQTPSHQVTQMGQEVILRCVPISNHLYFYWYRQILGQKVEFLVSFYNNEISEKSEIFDDQFSVERPDGSNFTLKIRSTKLEDSAMYFCASSEGPFPDREQYFGPGTRLTVT.